The 2 T cell receptor beta chains in this list originate from one sample, sequenced in a study of long-term antiretroviral therapy in people with HIV. Run at survey level, the immunoSEQ assay was version v3.0. This table comes from immunoSEQ multiplex PCR, and its TCRdb copy is limited to in-frame clones, with some not included. The sample contains about 16,000 clones, about 80% of which appear only once. The sample consisted of unsorted PBMCs, taken 2.1 years after starting antiretroviral therapy. All receptors derive from a middle-aged man with HIV.

This chain joins TRBV7-9 and TRBJ2-1; TRBD1 aligns across 7 bases. CDR1 SEHNR and CDR2 FQNEAQ come from the germline V gene (reference sequence). V was clipped by 2 bases and J by 8 bases; unmatched bases: 3. The CDR3 sequence is 13 residues long. This CDR3 reads CASSLRGPDEQFF. The CDR3 nucleotides are TGTGCCAGCAGCTTAAGGGGGCCGGATGAGCAGTTCTTC. The entire variable domain, with the rest obtained from reference TRBV7-9 and TRBJ2-1, is as follows: DTGVSQNPRHKITKRGQNVTFRCDPISEHNRLYWYRQTLGQGPEFLTYFQNEAQLEKSRLLSDRFSAERPKGSFSTLEIQRTEQGDSAMYLCASSLRGPDEQFFGPGTRLTVL.

This clone was observed a handful of times. The chain joins TRBV6-5 to TRBJ1-2; the D is unclear. V gave up 6 bases and J gave up 7 bases, with 15 bases separating them. The CDR3 has 13 amino acids. The germline gives CDR1 MNHEY, CDR2 SVGAGI. The CDR3 spells CASSLRTASGYTF. The DNA of the CDR3 is TGTGCCAGCAGCCTCAGAACGGCGAGTGGCTACACCTTC.